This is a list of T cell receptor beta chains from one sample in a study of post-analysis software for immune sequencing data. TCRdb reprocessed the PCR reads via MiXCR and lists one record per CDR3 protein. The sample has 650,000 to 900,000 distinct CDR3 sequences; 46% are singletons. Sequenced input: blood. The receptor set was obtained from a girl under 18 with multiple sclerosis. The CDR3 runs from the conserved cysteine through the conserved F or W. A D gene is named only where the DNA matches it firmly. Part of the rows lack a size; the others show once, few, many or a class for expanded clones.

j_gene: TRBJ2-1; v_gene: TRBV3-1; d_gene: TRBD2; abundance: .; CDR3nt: TGTGCCAGCAGCCAGCAGCCTCCCGGAGCGGGAGGCTACAATGAGCAGTTCTTC; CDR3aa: CASSQQPPGAGGYNEQFF
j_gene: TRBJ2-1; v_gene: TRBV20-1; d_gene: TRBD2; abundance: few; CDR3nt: TGCAGTGCTGGGACTAGCGGGGTTTACAATGAGCAGTTCTTC; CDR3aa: CSAGTSGVYNEQFF
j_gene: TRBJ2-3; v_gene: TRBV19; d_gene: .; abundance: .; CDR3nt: TGTGCCAGTAGTATAGCGGGACGATCAGATACGCAGTATTTT; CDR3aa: CASSIAGRSDTQYF
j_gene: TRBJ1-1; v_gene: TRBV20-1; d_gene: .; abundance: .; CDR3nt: TGCAGTGCTAGGCAGGGGATGGCCACTGAAGCTTTCTTT; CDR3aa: CSARQGMATEAFF
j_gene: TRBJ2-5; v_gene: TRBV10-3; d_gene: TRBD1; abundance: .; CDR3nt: TGTGCCATCAGCAACGACAGGGGGCGACTTAGAGAAGAGACCCAGTACTTC; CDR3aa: CAISNDRGRLREETQYF
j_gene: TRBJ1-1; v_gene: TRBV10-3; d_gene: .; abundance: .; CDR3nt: TGTGCCATCAGTGAGGCAATTATTACAGGTAACACTGAAGCTTTCTTT; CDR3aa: CAISEAIITGNTEAFF
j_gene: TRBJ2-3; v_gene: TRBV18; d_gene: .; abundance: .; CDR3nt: TGTGCCAGCTCAGGGCGGCAGGACACAGATACGCAGGATTTT; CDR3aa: CASSGRQDTDTQDF
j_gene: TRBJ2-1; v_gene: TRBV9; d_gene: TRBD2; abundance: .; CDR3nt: TGTGCCAGCAGCCCTGGGGGGGGTGAGCAGTTCTTC; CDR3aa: CASSPGGGEQFF
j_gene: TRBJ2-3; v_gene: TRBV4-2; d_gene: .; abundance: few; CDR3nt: TGTGCCAGCAGCCAAGACCGTCGCAGGGATACGCAGTATTTT; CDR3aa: CASSQDRRRDTQYF
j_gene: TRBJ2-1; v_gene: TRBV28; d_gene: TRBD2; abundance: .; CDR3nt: TGTGCCAGCAGCCCCCCCCTGGGACTAGCGGCCTCCTACAATGAGCAGTTCTTC; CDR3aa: CASSPPLGLAASYNEQFF
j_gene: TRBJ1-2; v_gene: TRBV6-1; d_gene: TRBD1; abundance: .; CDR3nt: TGTGCCAGCAGTGAAGCTCTGGTCGGGACAGGAAGATATGGCTACACCTTC; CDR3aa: CASSEALVGTGRYGYTF
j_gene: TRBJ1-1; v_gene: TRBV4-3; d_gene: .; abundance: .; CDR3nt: TGCGCCAGCAGTCAAGCTCCGGGACGAGGTAACACTGAAGCTTTCTTT; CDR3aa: CASSQAPGRGNTEAFF
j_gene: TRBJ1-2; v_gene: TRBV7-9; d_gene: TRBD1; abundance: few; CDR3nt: TGTGCCAGCAGCTTCGGGACAGGAGGGACTAGGGGCTACACCTTC; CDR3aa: CASSFGTGGTRGYTF
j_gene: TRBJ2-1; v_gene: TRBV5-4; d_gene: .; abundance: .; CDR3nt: TGTGCCAGCAGCCGGGGTGGTGTGGGGAATGAGCAGTTCTTC; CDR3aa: CASSRGGVGNEQFF
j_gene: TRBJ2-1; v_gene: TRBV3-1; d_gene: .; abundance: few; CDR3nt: TGTGCCAGCAGCCAAGACTCTCTAGGGGGAGGGTCGTACAATGAGCAGTTCTTC; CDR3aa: CASSQDSLGGGSYNEQFF
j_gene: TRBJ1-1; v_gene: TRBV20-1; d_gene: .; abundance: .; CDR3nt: TGCAGTGCTAGAGTCCGGGGCACTGAAGCTTTCTTT; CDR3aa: CSARVRGTEAFF
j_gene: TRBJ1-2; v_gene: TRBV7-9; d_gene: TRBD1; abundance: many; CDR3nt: TGTGCCAGCAGCTTTAACAGGGGTGGCTACACCTTC; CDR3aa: CASSFNRGGYTF
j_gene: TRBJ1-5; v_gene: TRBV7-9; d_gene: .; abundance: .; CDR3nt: TGTGCCAGCAGCTCCTCTACAGGCTATCAGCCCCAGCATTTT; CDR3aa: CASSSSTGYQPQHF
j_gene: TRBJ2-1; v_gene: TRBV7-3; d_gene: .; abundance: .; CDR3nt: TGTGCCAGCAGCGAAACTTCACTAACTGAGCAGTTCTTC; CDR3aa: CASSETSLTEQFF
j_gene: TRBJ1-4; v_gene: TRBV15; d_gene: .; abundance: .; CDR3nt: TGTGCCACCAGCAGAGAAGGGGCAGCGATAGCAACTAATGAAAAACTGTTTTTT; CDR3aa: CATSREGAAIATNEKLFF
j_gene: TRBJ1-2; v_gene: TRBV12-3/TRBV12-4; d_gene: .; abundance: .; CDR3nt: TGTGCCAGCAGTTGGGGGGGAATCTATGGCTACACCTTC; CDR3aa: CASSWGGIYGYTF
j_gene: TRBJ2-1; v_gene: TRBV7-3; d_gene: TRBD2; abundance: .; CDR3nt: TGTGCCAGCAGCAATGTAGCGGGCGACTACAATGAGCAGTTCTTC; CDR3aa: CASSNVAGDYNEQFF
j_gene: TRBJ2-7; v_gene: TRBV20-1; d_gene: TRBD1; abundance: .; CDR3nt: TGCAGTGCTAGCATAACAGGGGACCCAACCTACGAGCAGTACTTC; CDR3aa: CSASITGDPTYEQYF
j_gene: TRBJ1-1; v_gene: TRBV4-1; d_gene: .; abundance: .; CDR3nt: TGCGCCAGCAGCCAAGACCGGGAAGCATTCACTGAAGCTTTCTTT; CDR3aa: CASSQDREAFTEAFF
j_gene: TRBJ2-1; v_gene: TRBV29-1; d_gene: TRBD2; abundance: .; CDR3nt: TGCAGCGTTGAGGGCGGGAGAAATGAGCAGTTCTTC; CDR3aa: CSVEGGRNEQFF
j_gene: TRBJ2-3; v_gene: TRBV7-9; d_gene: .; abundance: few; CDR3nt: TGTGCCAGCAGCTTAGGTAGGGCGGATCCCACAGATACGCAGTATTTT; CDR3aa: CASSLGRADPTDTQYF
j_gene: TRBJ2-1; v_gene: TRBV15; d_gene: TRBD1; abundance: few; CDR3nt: TGTGCCACCAGCAGGACAGGGGAAGGCTACAATGAGCAGTTCTTC; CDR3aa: CATSRTGEGYNEQFF
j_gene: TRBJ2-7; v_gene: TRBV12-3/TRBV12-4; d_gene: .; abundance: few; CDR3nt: TGTGCCAGCAGTTATCTCTCAAGCGGGTACGAGCAGTACTTC; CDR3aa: CASSYLSSGYEQYF
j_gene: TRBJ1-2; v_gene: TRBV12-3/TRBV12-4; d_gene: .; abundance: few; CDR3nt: TGTGCCAGCAGAGTTGAGGGGGACTACTATGGCTACACCTTC; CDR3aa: CASRVEGDYYGYTF
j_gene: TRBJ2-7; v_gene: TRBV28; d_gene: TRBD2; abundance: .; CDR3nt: TGTGCCAGCAGTCACCGCAGCCTAGCGGGAATCTCCGAGCAGTACTTC; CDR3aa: CASSHRSLAGISEQYF
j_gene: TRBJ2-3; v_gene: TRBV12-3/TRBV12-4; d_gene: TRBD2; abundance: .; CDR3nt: TGTGCCAGCACCGCAGGACTAGCCCTTAGCACAGATACGCAGTATTTT; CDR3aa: CASTAGLALSTDTQYF
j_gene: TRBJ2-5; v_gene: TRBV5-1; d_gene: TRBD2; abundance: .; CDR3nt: TGCGCCAGCAGAGGGACTAGCGAAGAGACCCAGTACTTC; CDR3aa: CASRGTSEETQYF
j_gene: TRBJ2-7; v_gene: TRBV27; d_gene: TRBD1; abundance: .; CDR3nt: TGTGCCAGCAGTATAGCTACAGGGGGCGAGCAGTACTTC; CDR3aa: CASSIATGGEQYF
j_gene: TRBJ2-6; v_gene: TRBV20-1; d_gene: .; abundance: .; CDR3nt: TGCAGTGCTGGGGGAGGAGCTGGGGCCAACGTCCTGACTTTC; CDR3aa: CSAGGGAGANVLTF
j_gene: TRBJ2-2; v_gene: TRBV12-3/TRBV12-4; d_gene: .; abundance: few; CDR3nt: TGTGCCAGCAGTTCCCCCTGGGACTTCCGGAACACCGGGGAGCTGTTTTTT; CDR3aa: CASSSPWDFRNTGELFF
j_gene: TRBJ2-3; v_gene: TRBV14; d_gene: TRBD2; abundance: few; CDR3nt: TGTGCCAGCAGCCAAGATCGCCTAGCGGAAGGCACAGATACGCAGTATTTT; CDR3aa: CASSQDRLAEGTDTQYF
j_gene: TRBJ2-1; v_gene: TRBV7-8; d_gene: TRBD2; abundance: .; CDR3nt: TGTGCCAGCAGCTTAGTAGGGACTAGCGAATACAATGAGCAGTTCTTC; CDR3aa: CASSLVGTSEYNEQFF
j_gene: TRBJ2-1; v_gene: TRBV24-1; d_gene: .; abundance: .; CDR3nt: TGTGCCACCAGTGATTTTGGGGCGGCCTCCCACAATGAGCAGTTCTTC; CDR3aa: CATSDFGAASHNEQFF
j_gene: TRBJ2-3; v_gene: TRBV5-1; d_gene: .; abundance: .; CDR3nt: TGCGCCAGCACTAAGATTAGCGCGAACACAGATACGCAGTATTTT; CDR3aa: CASTKISANTDTQYF
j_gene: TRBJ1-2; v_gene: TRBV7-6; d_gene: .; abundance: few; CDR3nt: TGTGCCAGCAGCCCCGAGGCAGGGGCAGCCTATGGCTACACCTTC; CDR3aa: CASSPEAGAAYGYTF
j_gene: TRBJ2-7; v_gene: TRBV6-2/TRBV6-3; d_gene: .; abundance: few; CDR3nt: TGTGCCAGCAGTTTCGACATCCTCCAGACCTACGAGCAGTACTTC; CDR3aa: CASSFDILQTYEQYF
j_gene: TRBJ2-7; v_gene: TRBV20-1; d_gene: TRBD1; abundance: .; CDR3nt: TGCAGTGCTAGATACAAGGACAGGGTTCGGCACGAGCAGTACTTC; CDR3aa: CSARYKDRVRHEQYF
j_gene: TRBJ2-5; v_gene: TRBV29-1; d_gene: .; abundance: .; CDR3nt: TGCAGCGTTGACGGCGCGCAAGAGACCCAGTACTTC; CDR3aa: CSVDGAQETQYF
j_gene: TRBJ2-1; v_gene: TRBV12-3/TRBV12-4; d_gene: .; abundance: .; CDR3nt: TGTGCCAGCAGTTCCAGCGCAACCTACAATGAGCAGTTCTTC; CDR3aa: CASSSSATYNEQFF
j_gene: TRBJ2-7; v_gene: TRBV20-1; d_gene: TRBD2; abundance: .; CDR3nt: TGCAGTGCTAAAGGGGGACTAGTCTTAGAGCAGTACTTC; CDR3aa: CSAKGGLVLEQYF
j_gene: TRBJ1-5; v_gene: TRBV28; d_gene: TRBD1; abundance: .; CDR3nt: TGTGCCAGCAGACTGACAGGGGGGGCTCAGCCCCAGCATTTT; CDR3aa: CASRLTGGAQPQHF
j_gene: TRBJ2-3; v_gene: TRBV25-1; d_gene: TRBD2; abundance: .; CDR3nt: TGTGCCAGCACCTCCCCCTGGGGGACTAGCAACACAGATACGCAGTATTTT; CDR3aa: CASTSPWGTSNTDTQYF
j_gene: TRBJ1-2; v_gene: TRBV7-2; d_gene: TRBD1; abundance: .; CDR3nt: TGTGCCAGCAGCTTCACTCCGACAGGGGTGGGCTATGGCTACACCTTC; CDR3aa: CASSFTPTGVGYGYTF
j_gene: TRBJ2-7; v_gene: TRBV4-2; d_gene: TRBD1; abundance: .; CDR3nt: TGTGCCAGCAGCCGCCCCGGGACAGGGGGCTTCTACGAGCAGTACTTC; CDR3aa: CASSRPGTGGFYEQYF
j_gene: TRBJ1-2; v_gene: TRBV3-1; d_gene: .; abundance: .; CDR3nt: TGTGCCAGCAGCCAAGATCGGTATGGCTACACCTTC; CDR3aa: CASSQDRYGYTF
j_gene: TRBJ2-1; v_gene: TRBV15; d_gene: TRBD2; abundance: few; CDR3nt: TGTGCCACCAGCAGAGATCTACCTAGCGGATCCTACAATGAGCAGTTCTTC; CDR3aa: CATSRDLPSGSYNEQFF
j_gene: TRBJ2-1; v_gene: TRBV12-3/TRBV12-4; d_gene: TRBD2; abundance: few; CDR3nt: TGTGCCAGCAGTAAGGGACTAGCGGGAGGTCATGAGCAGTTCTTC; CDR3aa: CASSKGLAGGHEQFF
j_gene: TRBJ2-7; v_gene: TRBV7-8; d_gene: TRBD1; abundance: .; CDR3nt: TGTGCCAGCTCGGTCCGGACAGGGGTGACCGGGGAGCAGTACTTC; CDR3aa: CASSVRTGVTGEQYF
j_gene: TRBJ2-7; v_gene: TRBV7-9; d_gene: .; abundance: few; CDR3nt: TGTGCCAGCAGCCCTAAAGACCTGGTATTATCTAGCGAGCAGTACTTC; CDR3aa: CASSPKDLVLSSEQYF
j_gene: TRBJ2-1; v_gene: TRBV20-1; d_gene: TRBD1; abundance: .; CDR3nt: TGCAGTGCTAGAGATTCGGGACAGGGAACGAATGAGCAGTTCTTC; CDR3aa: CSARDSGQGTNEQFF
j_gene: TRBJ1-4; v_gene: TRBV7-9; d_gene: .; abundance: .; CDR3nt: TGTGCCAGCGGCGGACCCAGAGGATCTAATGAAAAACTGTTTTTT; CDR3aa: CASGGPRGSNEKLFF
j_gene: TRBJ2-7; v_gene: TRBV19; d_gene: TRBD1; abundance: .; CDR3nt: TGTGCCAGTAGTATAAGTGGGGGACAGGGGTACGAGCAGTACTTC; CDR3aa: CASSISGGQGYEQYF
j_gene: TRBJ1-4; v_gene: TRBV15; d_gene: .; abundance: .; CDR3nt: TGTGCCACCAGCCGAAGCACCGGGGGGGGCCGGAATGAAAAACTGTTTTTT; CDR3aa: CATSRSTGGGRNEKLFF
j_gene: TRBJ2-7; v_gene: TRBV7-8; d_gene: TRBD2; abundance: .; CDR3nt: TGTGCCAGCAGCTTAGGGGACTGGACTAGCGGGAGAGGGGTTGGGTACAATGAGCAGTACTTC; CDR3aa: CASSLGDWTSGRGVGYNEQYF
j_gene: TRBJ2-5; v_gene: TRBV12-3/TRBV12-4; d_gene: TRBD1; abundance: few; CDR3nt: TGTGCCAGCAGTTCCCCGGACAGGGAGGAAGGAGAGACCCAGTACTTC; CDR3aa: CASSSPDREEGETQYF